The source of this TCR beta chain is a study of T cells after yellow fever vaccination (dated by TCRdb to the late 2010s). Some background on the complete study: The SMART-Seq v4 Ultra Low Input RNA kit was used to prepare libraries from fractions with low cell numbers. Bulk TCR alpha and beta repertoires were sequenced longitudinally to track T-cell clones before and after primary and booster YFV17D yellow fever vaccination. The cohort comprised two healthy male donors, one aged 18 to 29 and one aged 30 to 40 years. Blood samples were taken at several timepoints before and after primary and secondary immunization, and bulk PBMC replicates and cell subsets were isolated.

This clonotype was picked up a small number of times. The specificity of this receptor is unknown. No clone much larger than this one lies a single base away; base qualities are absent. This specimen's treatment or condition label, interpreted: live attenuated yellow fever vaccine strain. PBMCs were isolated from peripheral blood using a standard Ficoll-Paque protocol. Dynabeads CD4 and CD8 positive selection kits were used to isolate the CD4 and CD8 T-cell fractions. TriZol was used to extract RNA from bulk PBMCs, from CD4 and CD8 fractions, and from dextramer-positive and dextramer-negative fractions. TCR cDNA was made using 5'RACE template switching, a step that added a universal primer site and unique molecular identifiers. cDNA synthesis was primed from both the TCR alpha and TCR beta constant segments. Library amplification used two PCR steps, and the second PCR step added sample barcodes and sequencing adapters. Libraries were sequenced on Illumina HiSeq 2500 (2x100 bp) or NovaSeq (2x150 bp). Turning to the authors' computational methods: Reads were demultiplexed and collapsed into UMI consensus sequences with MIGEC, and V(D)J alignment was performed with MiXCR. Vaccine-responding clonotypes were defined with edgeR using replicate PBMC samples, requiring FDR below 0.01 and a log2 fold change above 5 up to day 15. Each bulk clonotype was labeled CD4 or CD8 based on which sequenced repertoire, CD4 or CD8, contained the clonotype at higher abundance. Through fastp at Q25 and MiXCR, TCRdb rebuilt clones from the public reads, retaining in-frame beta chains. Rows are combined by CDR3 protein, so each entry shows the most common genes and DNA. Clone size and V and J calls follow TCRdb, not the original study. Across this sample there are 200,000 to 300,000 distinct CDR3 sequences, with 13% seen only once. In total, the top ten clones hold roughly 0.5% of the sample.

Study-wide findings and limitations: Computational filtering was required because FACS-sorted repertoires could contain abundant contaminating clonotypes from the bulk population. After the booster, most of the clones that had expanded following primary vaccination were detected again (about 95% of CD4 and roughly 88% of CD8), which suggests that memory was broadly maintained. Only a couple of donors were included in the study, so the extent to which the findings can be generalized is limited. The secondary T-cell response was found to be weaker but faster than the primary response, with a peak reached on day 5 rather than on day 15. A small fraction of clonotypes showed up in both the CD4 and CD8 compartments, probably as a result of convergent recombination.

Unmatched junction bases come to 10, with V trimmed by 5 bases and J by 9 bases. CDR1 and CDR2 were assigned from the germline V gene as SQVTM and ANQGSEA. The CDR3 runs 14 residues from the cysteine to the phenylalanine. Only the CDR3 part of the read is kept: 42 bases, read in frame from the first base. The receptor was isolated from a man younger than 40 who received the YFV17D yellow fever vaccine. Sequenced material: CD4+ T cells sorted from PBMCs, taken 45 days after the yellow fever booster vaccination. This chain joins TRBV29-1 to TRBJ2-1; the central 10 bases match TRBD2. The DNA sequence reads TGCAGCGTTAAAAGGACTAGCGGCGCGGGTGAGCAGTTCTTC. It codes for CSVKRTSGAGEQFF.